A selection of T cell receptor beta chains follows, all from one sample in a study of cytomegalovirus exposure and HLA in healthy donors. Libraries were prepared by immunoSEQ multiplex PCR; TCRdb keeps only in-frame clonotypes and omits some of them. The data contain some 140,000 clones, roughly 84% of them seen just once; the ten biggest clones take up approximately 2.2%. Sequencing input: PBMCs. The receptors come from a human donor in good health. CDR3s include the opening cysteine and the closing phenylalanine or tryptophan. A D gene is named only where the DNA matches it firmly. Size tells how often a clone was seen (once, few, many) or the class of an expanded clone, and some rows leave it out.

TGTGCCAGCGCCAGGGGACGCTTGAACACTGAAGCTTTCTTT,CASARGRLNTEAFF,few,-,TRBV19,TRBJ1-1
TGTGCCAGCAGCTTGGGACAGGGGGCGAACACCGGGGAGCTGTTTTTT,CASSLGQGANTGELFF,-,TRBD1,TRBV5-5,TRBJ2-2
TGTGCCAGCAGCGCCCGGGACATCTTCTACGAGCAGTACTTC,CASSARDIFYEQYF,-,-,TRBV9,TRBJ2-7
TGCGCCAGCAGCTTGTTATATAGCGGAAACACAGATACGCAGTATTTT,CASSLLYSGNTDTQYF,-,-,TRBV5-1,TRBJ2-3
TGTGCCAGCAGCCGACAGAGCAAGCAAGAGACCCAGTACTTC,CASSRQSKQETQYF,-,-,TRBV7-2,TRBJ2-5
TGTGCCAGTAGTTTTCAGGGGGCGCGGACGAACACTGAAGCTTTCTTT,CASSFQGARTNTEAFF,-,TRBD1,TRBV19,TRBJ1-1
TGTGCCAGCAGTTCCGGACAGGGCGGAAATCAGCCCCAGCATTTT,CASSSGQGGNQPQHF,-,TRBD1,TRBV27,TRBJ1-5
TGTGCCAGCAGCAAGCCCGGGACAGGGGATGAAGGCTACACCTTC,CASSKPGTGDEGYTF,-,-,TRBV21-1,TRBJ1-2
TGCGCCAGCAGTCAATTAGGGGACACCGGCACCGGGGAGCTGTTTTTT,CASSQLGDTGTGELFF,-,-,TRBV23-1,TRBJ2-2
TGTGCTAGTGGTTTGGACGGGATCTACAATGAGCAGTTCTTC,CASGLDGIYNEQFF,-,-,TRBV12-5,TRBJ2-1
TGCGCCAGCAGTCACACCCGGGACAGGGTTTTTGACTACGAGCAGTACTTC,CASSHTRDRVFDYEQYF,-,TRBD1,TRBV23-1,TRBJ2-7
TGTGCCAGCAGAGATCAGGGGTTGCTTGAAGCTTTCTTT,CASRDQGLLEAFF,once,-,TRBV2,TRBJ1-1
TGCGCCAGCAGCTTCAACGGTAACTATGGCTACACCTTC,CASSFNGNYGYTF,once,-,TRBV5-1,TRBJ1-2
TGTGCCAGCAGTCGAGGTAGCAATCAGCCCCAGCATTTT,CASSRGSNQPQHF,-,-,TRBV6-5,TRBJ1-5
TGCGCCAGCAGCCCCGGGTCGAGTCGGGATGAGCAGTTCTTC,CASSPGSSRDEQFF,-,-,TRBV5-1,TRBJ2-1
TGCGCCAGCAGCCAAGATCTGGCGGAGAGCTCCTACGAGCAGTACTTC,CASSQDLAESSYEQYF,few,-,TRBV4-1,TRBJ2-7
TGCGCCAGCAGCCAAACTGCTAGCGGGGGCTGGGAGACCCAGTACTTC,CASSQTASGGWETQYF,-,TRBD2,TRBV4-3,TRBJ2-5